Included here is one T cell receptor beta chain sequence, with context. V lost 2 bases to trimming and J lost 5 bases, with 12 bases between them. Germline CDR1 and CDR2: SNHLY and FYNNEI. This CDR3 contains 14 residues. The data originate from a study of CD8 T cells in Susac syndrome. Sequencing of TCR beta was undertaken in CD8+ and CD4+ T cells derived from blood. The patients who served as multiple sclerosis controls were treatment-naive and had stable or active relapsing-remitting disease that fulfilled the revised McDonald criteria. It was negative isolation that provided the CD8+ and CD4+ T cells, whereas TEMRA cells were enriched by FACS. It was with random hexamers that about 0.45 to 1 ug RNA was reverse transcribed. It was immunoSEQ multiplex PCR that amplified TCR beta CDR3 across 54 Vbeta and 13 Jbeta. One entry per CDR3 protein results from TCRdb running MiXCR on the immunoSEQ multiplex PCR reads. The sample yields about 210,000 distinct CDR3 sequences, 95% seen once.

Source material: CD4+ T cells from PBMCs. The clonotype comes from a human donor with multiple sclerosis. V usage is TRBV2 and J usage is TRBJ2-5; no definite D call. In DNA form, the CDR3 reads TGTGCCAGCAGTGAACGGATGGGGTGGGAGACCCAGTACTTC. The encoded protein is CASSERMGWETQYF.